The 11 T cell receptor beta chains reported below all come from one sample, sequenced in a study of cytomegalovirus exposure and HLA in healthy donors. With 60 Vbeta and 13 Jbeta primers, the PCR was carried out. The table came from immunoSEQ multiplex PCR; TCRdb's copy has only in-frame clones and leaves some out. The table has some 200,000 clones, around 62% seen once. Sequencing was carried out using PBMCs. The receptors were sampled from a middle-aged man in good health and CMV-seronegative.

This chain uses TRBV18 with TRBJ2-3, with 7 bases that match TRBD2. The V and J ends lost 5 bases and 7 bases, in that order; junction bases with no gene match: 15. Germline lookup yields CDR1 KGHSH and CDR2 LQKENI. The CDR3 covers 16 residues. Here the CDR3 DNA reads TGTGCCAGCTCATCAACCGGGACCGGGACTATGAATACGCAGTATTTT. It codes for CASSSTGTGTMNTQYF.

CDR3 region: CASSEWGDITEAFF. The CDR3 DNA reads TGTGCCAGCAGTGAATGGGGGGATATTACTGAAGCTTTCTTT. This chain connects TRBV6-1 to TRBJ1-1; maybe TRBD1 (5 bases). Trimming took 2 bases from V and 5 from J, leaving 12 bases between them. The CDR3 runs to 14 residues. The germline gives CDR1 MNHNS, CDR2 SASEGT.

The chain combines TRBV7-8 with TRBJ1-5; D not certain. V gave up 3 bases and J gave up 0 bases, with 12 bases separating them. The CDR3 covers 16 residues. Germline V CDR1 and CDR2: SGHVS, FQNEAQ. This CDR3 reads CASSFRRGISNQPQHF. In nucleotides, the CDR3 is TGTGCCAGCAGCTTCCGCAGAGGGATTAGCAATCAGCCCCAGCATTTT.

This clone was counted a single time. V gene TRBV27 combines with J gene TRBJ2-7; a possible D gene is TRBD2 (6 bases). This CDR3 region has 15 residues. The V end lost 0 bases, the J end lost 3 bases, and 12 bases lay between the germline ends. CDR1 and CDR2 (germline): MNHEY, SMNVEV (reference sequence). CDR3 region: CASSLSGGLFYEQYF. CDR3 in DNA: TGTGCCAGCAGTTTATCGGGCGGACTATTCTACGAGCAGTACTTC.

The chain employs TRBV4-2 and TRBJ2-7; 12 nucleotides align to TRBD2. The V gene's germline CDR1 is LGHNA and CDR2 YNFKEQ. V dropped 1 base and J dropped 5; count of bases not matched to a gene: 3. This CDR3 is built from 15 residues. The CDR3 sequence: CASSQGLAGGDEQYF. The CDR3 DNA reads TGTGCCAGCAGCCAAGGGCTAGCGGGAGGGGACGAGCAGTACTTC.

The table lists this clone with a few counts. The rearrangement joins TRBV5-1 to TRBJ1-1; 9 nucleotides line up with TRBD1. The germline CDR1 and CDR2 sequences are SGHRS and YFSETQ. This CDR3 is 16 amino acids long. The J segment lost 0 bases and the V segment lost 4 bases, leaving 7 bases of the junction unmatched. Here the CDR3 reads CASSPRTGVLNTEAFF. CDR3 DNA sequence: TGCGCCAGCAGCCCTCGGACAGGGGTCTTGAACACTGAAGCTTTCTTT.

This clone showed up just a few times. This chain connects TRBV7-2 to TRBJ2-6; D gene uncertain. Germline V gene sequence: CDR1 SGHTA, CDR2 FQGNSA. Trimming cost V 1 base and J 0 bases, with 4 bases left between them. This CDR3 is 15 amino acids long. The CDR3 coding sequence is TGTGCCAGCAGCTTAGTAGACTCTGGGGCCAACGTCCTGACTTTC. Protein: CASSLVDSGANVLTF.

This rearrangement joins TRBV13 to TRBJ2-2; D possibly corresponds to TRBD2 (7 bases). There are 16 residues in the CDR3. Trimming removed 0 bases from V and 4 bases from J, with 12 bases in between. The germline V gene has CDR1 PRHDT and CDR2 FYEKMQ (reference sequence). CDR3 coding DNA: TGTGCCAGCAGCTTAGGCGGGGGGCACGGCACCGGGGAGCTGTTTTTT. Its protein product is CASSLGGGHGTGELFF.

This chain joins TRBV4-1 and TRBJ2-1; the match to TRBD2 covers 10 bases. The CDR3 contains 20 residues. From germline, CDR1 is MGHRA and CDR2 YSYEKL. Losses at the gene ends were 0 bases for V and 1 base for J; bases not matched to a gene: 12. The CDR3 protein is CASSQDQPQAGGGSYNEQFF. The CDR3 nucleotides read TGCGCCAGCAGCCAAGATCAGCCTCAAGCGGGAGGGGGGTCCTACAATGAGCAGTTCTTC.

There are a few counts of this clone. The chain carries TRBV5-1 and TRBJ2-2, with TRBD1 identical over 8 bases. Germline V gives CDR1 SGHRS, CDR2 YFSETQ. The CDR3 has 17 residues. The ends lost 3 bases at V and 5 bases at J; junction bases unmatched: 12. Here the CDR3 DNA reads TGCGCCAGCAGCTGGGGGCCGGGACAGGCCCTTACCGGGGAGCTGTTTTTT. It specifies CASSWGPGQALTGELFF.

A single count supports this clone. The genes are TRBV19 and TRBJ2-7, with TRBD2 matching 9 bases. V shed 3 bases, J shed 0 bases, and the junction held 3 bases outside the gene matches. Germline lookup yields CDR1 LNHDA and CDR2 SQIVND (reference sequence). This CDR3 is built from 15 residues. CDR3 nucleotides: TGTGCCAGTAGTATTGGTAGCGGGAGCTCCTACGAGCAGTACTTC. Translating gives CASSIGSGSSYEQYF.